This T cell receptor (beta chain) emerged from a study of cytomegalovirus exposure and HLA in healthy donors (dated by TCRdb to the late 2010s). A note on the overall study: An earlier analysis of roughly 610 of the donors reported approximately 300 Gb of sequence data and 90 million to 120 million unique TCR beta sequences obtained from around 170 million T cells. Around 330 gigabases of sequencing data and roughly 81 million unique TCR sequences made up an early release that covered 640 HLA-typed donors. The genetic ancestry cluster associated with self-reported Caucasian donors included 70% to 85% of the roughly 400 genotyped donors. The study aimed to test whether signatures of past pathogen exposure could be identified by cataloging public T cell receptors. The study profiled the T cell repertoires of 500 to 800 subjects by immunosequencing and related them to cytomegalovirus serostatus. In addition to the first cohort of around 670 subjects, a separate validation cohort of approximately 130 different subjects was used. High-throughput TCR immunosequencing, statistical association of individual TCRs with disease status, and machine learning were combined to predict cytomegalovirus infection status. A later analysis re-analyzed previously published TCR beta repertoires from 666 donors and added high-resolution HLA genotyping to study TCR occurrence patterns. Rather than drawing on any new phenotypic data, the later analysis identified candidate immune exposures from TCR beta sequences and the way those sequences occurred across donors. In an earlier analysis of 587 of the donors, high-throughput TCR beta sequencing was used to judge whether each TCR beta V gene segment behaved as functional or pseudogenic. Donor age, sex, ethnicity and CMV serostatus were compiled together with the repertoire data. Genome-wide SNP genotypes for about 60% of the roughly 670 donors were used in a later genetic analysis, which treated that subset as a discovery cohort. Every repertoire in the discovery cohort had been generated on one and the same sequencing platform. HLA typing covered class I and class II loci at four-digit resolution. Typing coverage varied by locus: about 620-630 donors for A, B, C, DRB1 and DQB1; approximately 500 for DQA1; about 590 for DPA1; some 470 for DPB1. Several DR-DQ haplotypes were treated as single units for association and clustering because of strong linkage in the cohort. Across 300 to 400 genotyped donors of the cohort, an average of roughly 250,000 unique TCR beta nucleotide sequences per donor were sequenced, and approximately 17% of those sequences were non-productive. Study-wide conclusions, independent of this receptor: In an earlier analysis of several hundred of the donors, most TCR beta V segments were observed in productive rearrangements about 90% or about 30% of the time, broadly matching IMGT annotations. The only immune exposure information available for the cohort was CMV serostatus. Only TCR beta chains were sequenced in this cohort, and the absence of alpha or paired-chain data limited detectable features. Specific HLA alleles were associated with 15,000 to 20,000 TCR beta sequences at a false discovery rate of 0.05 in a later analysis. Because HLA typing was missing for some donors at each locus, association tests included only the typed subset. In a later analysis, several top co-occurrence clusters were reported to appear linked to parvovirus B19, influenza, CMV and Epstein-Barr virus. A few of the identified cytomegalovirus-associated TCR beta chains were confirmed in vitro to be specific for cytomegalovirus antigens. Most CMV-associated TCR beta chains appeared to be HLA-restricted in a later analysis, and the HLA associations seemed to be driven largely by CMV exposure. Cytomegalovirus status was reported to be diagnosed by the classifier with high specificity and sensitivity in both the original and validation cohorts. Some IMGT-functional V segments, including TRBV6-2 and TRBV6-3, could not be told apart with the 87-base-pair reads, so those segments were excluded. An association between a missense DCLRE1C variant and V-gene and J-gene trimming of TCR beta chains was found in a later genetic analysis and replicated in an independent cohort. A further reported finding was that TCR beta sequences accurately predicted the HLA-A and HLA-B alleles for most subjects in the first cohort. Presence/absence analyses assumed roughly uniform sequencing depth across donors, an assumption that may not hold. The study gave a list of some 150 TCR beta chains associated with cytomegalovirus. Because counts were too low, 15 to 20 rarely observed V segments, including chromosome 9 orphons, were left out of the earlier analysis of some 600 of the donors. According to a later genetic analysis, donors in an Asian-associated ancestry cluster had fewer N-insertions in productive TCRs than the approximately 650-donor mean. When HLA alleles, especially DR and DQ, strongly co-occurred, attributing TCR associations to individual alleles was difficult. Linkage disequilibrium might explain the correlated functional status among segregating V segments, but an unknown experimental factor could not be ruled out. Across donors, most TCR sequences were observed very rarely, whereas some public TCRs were present in many individuals. A later analysis found that TCR association rates varied across HLA loci, with DRB1 alleles showing the most associated TCRs and HLA-C alleles the fewest. The authors suggested that the approach could potentially be generalized to other disease states and immunological phenotypes. A later analysis found that HLA-associated TCR beta chains were more clonally expanded and had lower generation probabilities than equally common non-associated chains. A group of highly shared sequence variants was considered likely to be a technical artifact of the sequencing pipeline.

The receptor library was made with the immunoSEQ multiplex PCR assay. For the multiplex PCR, a mixture combining 60 forward primers for TCR Vbeta segments and 13 reverse primers for TCR Jbeta segments was used. The CDR3 region of rearranged TCR beta genes was amplified from genomic DNA by a multiplex PCR assay. Amplified TCR beta libraries were sequenced as 87-base-pair reads on the Illumina HiSeq System. As for how the authors treated the data: A later analysis counted tens of millions of unique TCR beta chains across the 690 or so repertoires, and 9 million to 14 million of these chains were shared by at least two donors. To remove PCR and sequencing errors, raw reads were error-corrected and collapsed into unique sequences using a nearest-neighbor algorithm that merged closely related sequences. To assign V, D and J gene segments, CDR3 sequences were aligned to IMGT reference sequences. Each retained sequence needed at least a six-nucleotide match to both a V gene segment and a J gene segment. Rearrangements were classified as productive when the CDR3 lacked stop codons and remained in frame with V and J, and all other rearrangements were classified as non-productive. CDR3 was defined by IMGT convention, running from the second conserved V-encoded cysteine to the conserved J-encoded phenylalanine. The earlier analysis of about 590 of the donors excluded sequences that lacked an unambiguous match to a single V gene segment. In an earlier analysis of several hundred of the donors, V segments were called functional above 56.7% productive rearrangements and were called segregating when the between-donor standard deviation exceeded 5%. A statistical classification framework was built for diagnosing cytomegalovirus status from the catalog of TCR beta chain sequences. In a later analysis, V and J genes were assigned by comparing TCR nucleotide sequences against IMGT/GENE-DB human TR gene sequences. Using the TCRdist pipeline, a later analysis assigned CDR3 sequences along with most-parsimonious VDJ recombination scenarios. In a later analysis, every TCR beta chain was defined by the combination of its CDR3 amino acid sequence and its V-gene family, and reads without a unique V-gene family were dropped. A later analysis removed roughly 590 highly shared, low-generation-probability nucleotide sequences to deal with suspected cross-contamination and a sequencing artifact. For each public chain, a later analysis derived a clonal expansion index from normalized ranks of inferred template counts within each repertoire. In a later analysis, generation probabilities were computed using a VDJ recombination model fitted to out-of-frame rearrangements, and the results were checked against IGoR. A later analysis scored TCR-TCR, TCR-HLA and TCR-CMV co-occurrence with hypergeometric tests, applying a repertoire-size bias correction to TCR pairs. False discovery rates were estimated in a later analysis by permuting HLA or CMV assignments 20 times. In a later analysis, co-occurring TCRs were grouped using DBSCAN, with TCRdist sequence similarity added in when clustering inside HLA-allele-positive subsets. Co-occurrence clustering excluded repertoires with fewer than 30,000 or more than 120,000 public chains, plus five with anomalous nucleotide sharing. Entries here come from immuneACCESS through TCRdb and include only in-frame sequences with V and J called. Some clones fail to appear in such tables; in the studies checked, an unresolved V gene covers under half of the shortfall, and the cause of the remainder is unknown. Clone size and the V and J calls come from that table; the DNA yielded D and trimming. The sample table records approximately 140,000 clones; around 79% of these occur just once. Over 3% of the sample is taken by the ten largest.

In total, around 600 healthy bone marrow donors made up the cohort. All cohort members were sampled while nominally healthy, although unrecorded immune exposures were likely present. The donor was CMV seronegative and was included in the group of a few hundred seronegative cohort members. A peripheral blood sample was collected from each donor, and TCR beta sequencing was performed on peripheral blood mononuclear cells. Genomic DNA was extracted from the blood cell samples with the Qiagen DNeasy Blood Extraction Kit. Note on this clone: Its antigen is unknown. Base qualities are not recorded, but no much larger clone differs from it by a single base.

The CDR3 spans 16 residues, from the cysteine through the phenylalanine. The sequence is cut down to CDR3 DNA, 48 bases in frame from base 1. CDR1 and CDR2 are read off the germline V gene as SGHRS and YFSETQ. A distance of 14 bases separates the germline ends of V and J, which lose 5 bases and 2 bases respectively. Sequencing was carried out using PBMCs. The chain uses TRBV5-1 and TRBJ2-6; the D gene remains uncertain. The TCR was taken from a female donor in good health and CMV-seronegative. The DNA sequence reads TGCGCCAGCAGTCCTACCCCTGTCACTGGGGCCAACGTCCTGACTTTC. Its coded protein is CASSPTPVTGANVLTF.